The entry that follows covers one TCR beta chain sequence. Germline values: CDR1 SGHRS, CDR2 YFSETQ. With 4 bases removed from V and 3 bases from J, the gap between germline ends came to 8 bases. This CDR3 region has 14 residues. These data come from a study of OX40 agonist ivuxolimab in advanced cancers. Study-wide background: The treatment was a fully human IgG2 OX40 agonist, ivuxolimab. Every 2 weeks, patients got intravenous ivuxolimab at one of six dose levels (0.01-10 mg/kg).

Measured with immunoSEQ multiplex PCR; TCRdb has only the in-frame clones, and not every one. The repertoire holds 74,000 or so clones, with roughly 90% as singletons. The chain employs TRBV5-1 and TRBJ1-6; D gene ambiguous. Sequenced here: CD4+ or CD8+ T cells sorted from blood, sampled in a trial of the OX40 agonist ivuxolimab. The source of this sequence is an adult with an advanced solid tumor such as melanoma, head and neck, liver or kidney cancer. In nucleotides, the CDR3 is TGCGCCAGCAGCCCTGGAAGCTATAATTCACCCCTCCACTTT. This codes for CASSPGSYNSPLHF.